These T cell receptor beta chains were read from a single sample in a study of blood T cell repertoires in COVID-19. Repertoires were generated with immunoSEQ multiplex PCR, while TCRdb's copy carries only in-frame clones and drops some. The table shows about 240,000 clones, with around 90% occurring only once. The source material was peripheral blood. The source of these receptors is a man aged 25 to 45 with COVID-19, enrolled during active disease. CDR3s include the opening cysteine and the closing phenylalanine or tryptophan. A D gene is named only where the DNA matches it firmly. Part of the rows lack a size; the others show once, few, many or a class for expanded clones.

v_gene	j_gene	abundance	d_gene	CDR3aa	CDR3nt
TRBV6-5	TRBJ1-5	NA	TRBD1	CASKDRGHNQPQHF	TGTGCCAGCAAGGACAGGGGTCACAATCAGCCCCAGCATTTT
TRBV5-4	TRBJ2-7	NA	TRBD2	CASSPGGGAVYEQYF	TGTGCCAGCAGCCCGGGCGGGGGGGCCGTCTACGAGCAGTACTTC
TRBV3-1/TRBV3-2	TRBJ2-5	NA	TRBD2	CASSQDHGTNYQETQYF	TGTGCCAGCAGCCAAGATCACGGGACTAACTACCAAGAGACCCAGTACTTC
TRBV10-1	TRBJ1-1	NA	TRBD1	CASSPGTGVSEAFF	TGCGCCAGCAGTCCCGGGACAGGGGTATCTGAAGCTTTCTTT
TRBV6-1	TRBJ1-2	NA	NA	CASSEVEASVGYTF	TGTGCCAGCAGTGAAGTGGAGGCAAGCGTGGGCTACACCTTC
TRBV18	TRBJ1-4	few	TRBD1	CASSPRQSTGAISEKLFF	TGTGCCAGCTCACCACGTCAGTCTACAGGGGCTATTTCCGAAAAACTGTTTTTT
TRBV10-2	TRBJ2-7	NA	NA	CASSGLAYEQYF	TGCGCCAGCAGTGGACTGGCGTACGAGCAGTACTTC
TRBV5-6	TRBJ1-3	few	TRBD1	CASSRAGTGGSGNTIYF	TGTGCCAGCAGCCGGGCCGGGACAGGGGGGTCTGGAAACACCATATATTTT
TRBV12-3/TRBV12-4	TRBJ2-2	NA	NA	CASSSFFTGELFF	TGTGCCAGCAGTTCGTTTTTCACCGGGGAGCTGTTTTTT
TRBV6-5	TRBJ1-5	NA	TRBD1	CASSPAGGSGQPQHF	TGTGCCAGCAGCCCAGCAGGGGGCTCGGGTCAGCCCCAGCATTTT
TRBV18	TRBJ1-4	NA	NA	CASSPNRETNEKLFF	TGTGCCAGCTCACCGAACAGGGAGACTAATGAAAAACTGTTTTTT
TRBV3-1/TRBV3-2	TRBJ1-4	NA	NA	CASSQDRGPGDPNEKLFF	TGTGCCAGCAGCCAAGACAGGGGACCAGGGGATCCTAATGAAAAACTGTTTTTT
TRBV3-1/TRBV3-2	TRBJ1-6	NA	NA	CASSPREPPNLHF	TGTGCCAGCAGCCCCCGGGAACCTCCAAACCTCCACTTT
TRBV11-1	TRBJ2-7	NA	TRBD1	CASSERQGSYEQYF	TGTGCCAGCAGCGAACGACAGGGTTCCTACGAGCAGTACTTC
TRBV9	TRBJ2-3	NA	TRBD2	CASSRLAGSTDTQYF	TGTGCCAGCAGCAGACTAGCGGGGTCCACAGATACGCAGTATTTT
TRBV7-9	TRBJ1-4	NA	TRBD1	CASSHRGANEKLFF	TGTGCCAGCAGCCACAGGGGGGCTAATGAAAAACTGTTTTTT
TRBV6-6	TRBJ1-5	NA	TRBD1	CASRQGNQPQHF	TGTGCCAGCAGACAGGGGAATCAGCCCCAGCATTTT
TRBV4-1	TRBJ1-4	few	NA	CASSQFGHTNEKLFF	TGCGCCAGCAGCCAATTTGGGCACACTAATGAAAAACTGTTTTTT
TRBV5-1	TRBJ1-6	once	NA	CASSLAWQENSPLHF	TGCGCCAGCAGCTTGGCCTGGCAGGAAAATTCACCCCTCCACTTT
TRBV6-1	TRBJ2-5	NA	NA	CASSDKAETQYF	TGTGCCAGCAGTGATAAAGCGGAGACCCAGTACTTC
TRBV18	TRBJ2-3	NA	NA	CASSPAGASGTDTQYF	TGTGCCAGCTCACCGGCAGGGGCGTCCGGCACAGATACGCAGTATTTT
TRBV19	TRBJ2-5	NA	TRBD1	CASSIPGTGGVETQYF	TGTGCCAGTAGTATCCCCGGGACAGGGGGCGTAGAGACCCAGTACTTC
TRBV6-1	TRBJ1-4	NA	NA	CASSEPREANEKLFF	TGTGCCAGCAGTGAACCTCGGGAGGCGAATGAAAAACTGTTTTTT
TRBV28	TRBJ1-1	NA	NA	CASNGEQGPAFF	TGTGCCAGCAACGGGGAACAGGGCCCAGCTTTCTTT
TRBV5-1	TRBJ1-5	NA	NA	CASSSEDPRNQPQHF	TGCGCCAGCAGCTCCGAAGACCCTAGGAATCAGCCCCAGCATTTT
TRBV2	TRBJ1-3	NA	TRBD1	CASSRDRAGNTIYF	TGTGCCAGCAGTAGAGACAGGGCTGGAAACACCATATATTTT
TRBV9	TRBJ1-1	NA	NA	CASSVDFRGTEAFF	TGTGCCAGCAGCGTTGACTTTCGAGGGACTGAAGCTTTCTTT